The 32 T cell receptor beta chains in this list originate from one sample, sequenced in a study of control samples from healthy donors and cancer patients. Libraries were prepared by immunoSEQ multiplex PCR; TCRdb keeps only in-frame clonotypes and omits some of them. The sample lists under 150,000 clones; about 91% were seen once. The sample taken for sequencing was blood. These receptors came from a man aged 40-55 years in good health.

The rearrangement joins TRBV5-1 to TRBJ2-2, with TRBD1 identical over 8 bases. Per the germline V gene, CDR1 is SGHRS and CDR2 is YFSETQ. The trim removed 2 bases at V and 0 bases at J, leaving 3 bases unmatched. This CDR3 has 16 residues. CDR3 DNA sequence: TGCGCCAGCAGCTTTCGGACAGGGTCGAACACCGGGGAGCTGTTTTTT. Its translation is CASSFRTGSNTGELFF.

V usage is TRBV27 and J usage is TRBJ2-1; weak D call: TRBD1 (6 bases). Germline CDR1 MNHEY, CDR2 SMNVEV (reference sequence). The CDR3 has 13 amino acids. The V gene lost 6 bases and the J gene lost 9 bases, with 15 bases spanning the gap. The CDR3 loop reads CASRLSQGSEQFF. For the CDR3, the DNA is TGTGCCAGCAGACTGAGTCAGGGGAGTGAGCAGTTCTTC.

This clone turned up a few times. This CDR3 reads CSARDLGELFF. The CDR3 nucleotides are TGCAGTGCTAGAGACCTAGGGGAGCTGTTTTTT. This chain uses TRBV20-1 with TRBJ2-2, with unresolved D. The germline V gene has CDR1 DFQATT and CDR2 SNEGSKA (reference sequence). This CDR3 is 11 amino acids long. Between the trimmed V and J ends, which lost 0 bases and 8 bases, there was a span of 4 bases.

The chain employs TRBV10-3 and TRBJ2-1; 14 nucleotides line up with TRBD2. This CDR3 spans 20 amino acids. Germline CDR1 is ENHRY and CDR2 is SYGVKD. The J segment lost 3 bases and the V segment lost 7 bases, leaving 17 bases of the junction unmatched. In DNA, the CDR3 is TGTGCCATCAAAGGGTCCCAAGGGACTAGCGGGAGAGAACTCTACAATGAGCAGTTCTTC. This encodes CAIKGSQGTSGRELYNEQFF.

The rearrangement links TRBV27 to TRBJ1-1, with D possibly matching TRBD1 (6 bases). The germline V gene has CDR1 MNHEY and CDR2 SMNVEV (reference sequence). V was shortened by 6 bases and J by 1 base, with 12 bases between the two germline ends. The CDR3 covers 14 residues. In DNA form, the CDR3 reads TGTGCCAGCAGGTGGGTGGGGGCGAACACTGAAGCTTTCTTT. Amino acid sequence: CASRWVGANTEAFF.

This rearrangement joins TRBV12-3 or TRBV12-4 to TRBJ1-1; D remains ambiguous. The CDR3 runs to 13 residues. V was clipped by 7 bases and J by 1 base, with 10 bases between them. CDR3 nucleotide sequence: TGTGCCAGCAAACTACAAGAGAACACTGAAGCTTTCTTT. It encodes CASKLQENTEAFF.

This clone was counted once. This chain joins TRBV6-2 or TRBV6-3 and TRBJ1-5, with 8 bases identical to TRBD1. Trimming took 5 bases from V and 3 from J; bases not matched to a gene: 9. This CDR3 region has 16 residues. Germline V gene lookup returns CDR1 MNHEY and CDR2 SVGEGT. The CDR3 region is CASSEYTDRDNQPQHF. The CDR3 nucleotides read TGTGCCAGCAGTGAGTACACGGACAGGGACAATCAGCCCCAGCATTTT.

The rearrangement uses TRBV27 and TRBJ1-4; TRBD1 matches at 8 bases. CDR1 is MNHEY, CDR2 SMNVEV, per germline (reference sequence). V gave up 3 bases and J gave up 8 bases; unmatched junction bases: 5. This CDR3 comprises 14 residues. CDR3 protein: CASSFDRGAEKLFF. The CDR3 bases are TGTGCCAGCAGTTTCGACAGGGGAGCGGAAAAACTGTTTTTT.

The chain is built from TRBV7-9 and TRBJ2-7, with TRBD2 identical over 11 bases. The germline V gene has CDR1 SEHNR and CDR2 FQNEAQ (reference sequence). Losses at the gene ends were 4 bases for V and 3 bases for J; bases not matched to a gene: 8. The CDR3 contains 16 residues. The CDR3 DNA is TGTGCCAGCAGCTCAGCTGGACTAGCGGGCTTCTACGAGCAGTACTTC. Translating it yields CASSSAGLAGFYEQYF.

V gene TRBV7-3 combines with J gene TRBJ2-6, with a weak D call TRBD2 (6 bases). The CDR3 consists of 18 residues. Germline loops: CDR1 SGHTA, CDR2 FQGTGA. Trimming shortened V by 4 bases and J by 0 bases, and 16 bases separated the two germline ends. CDR3 sequence (DNA): TGTGCCAGCAGCTCACCTAGACTAGGAGCCTCTGGGGCCAACGTCCTGACTTTC. As protein: CASSSPRLGASGANVLTF.

V and J are TRBV9 and TRBJ1-2; 7 bases fit TRBD1. Trimming cost V 4 bases and J 4 bases; bases outside gene matches: 7. This CDR3 is built from 14 residues. CDR1 and CDR2 (germline): SGDLS, YYNGEE. Here the CDR3 reads CASSPGDRAYGYTF. CDR3 nucleotides: TGTGCCAGCAGCCCGGGGGACAGAGCCTATGGCTACACCTTC.

This sequence joins TRBV3-1 (or the pseudogene TRBV3-2) and TRBJ1-1, with 8 positions matching TRBD1. CDR1 and CDR2 (germline): LGHDT, YNNKEL (reference sequence). This CDR3 spans 18 amino acids. With V trimmed by 1 base and J by 0 bases, 10 bases remained unmatched. The CDR3 DNA sequence: TGTGCCAGCAGCCAAGGTCTAGGACAGGGTTTTGTGAACACTGAAGCTTTCTTT. Its translation: CASSQGLGQGFVNTEAFF.

V is TRBV10-2 and J is TRBJ1-1, with 9 bases aligning to TRBD1. CDR3 size: 14 residues. Germline V gene data show CDR1 as WSHSY and CDR2 as SAAADI. V gave up 6 bases and J gave up 6 bases; unmatched junction bases: 8. CDR3 protein: CASRSGTGNPEAFF. In DNA form, the CDR3 reads TGCGCCAGCAGATCCGGGACAGGGAATCCTGAAGCTTTCTTT.

The chain is built from TRBV7-9 and TRBJ1-1, with 11 positions matching TRBD1. The germline V gene has CDR1 SEHNR and CDR2 FQNEAQ (reference sequence). Trimming took 5 bases from V and 4 from J; bases not matched to a gene: 6. The CDR3 has 15 amino acids. CDR3 sequence: CASSVGQGAGTEAFF. In nucleotides, the CDR3 is TGTGCCAGCAGCGTAGGACAGGGGGCTGGCACTGAAGCTTTCTTT.

This chain uses TRBV5-6 with TRBJ1-5, with D unresolved. CDR1 and CDR2 (germline): SGHDT, YYEEEE. With 3 bases removed from V and 6 bases from J, the gap between germline ends came to 10 bases. The CDR3 consists of 13 residues. The CDR3 DNA is TGTGCCAGCAGCTCAGCGGGAGCTCAGCCCCAGCATTTT. Protein: CASSSAGAQPQHF.

The genes are TRBV12-5 and TRBJ1-3, with D hard to call. The germline V gene has CDR1 LGHNT and CDR2 FRNRAP. The CDR3 consists of 16 residues. V lost 0 bases to trimming and J lost 0 bases, with 9 bases between them. CDR3 sequence (DNA): TGTGCTAGTGGTTTGGTACTAGGAGCCTCTGGAAACACCATATATTTT. Protein sequence: CASGLVLGASGNTIYF. The full variable domain, rest sourced from reference TRBV12-5 and TRBJ1-3, is DARVTQTPRHKVTEMGQEVTMRCQPILGHNTVFWYRQTMMQGLELLAYFRNRAPLDDSGMPKDRFSAEMPDATLATLKIQPSEPRDSAVYFCASGLVLGASGNTIYFGEGSWLTVV.

The chain uses TRBV19 and TRBJ2-2; D is unresolved. Trimming took 10 bases from V and 7 from J, leaving 19 bases between them. CDR1 and CDR2 (germline): LNHDA, SQIVND (reference sequence). The CDR3 is 14 residues long. The CDR3 spells CATFPGVGNGELFF. CDR3 nucleotide sequence: TGTGCCACCTTCCCCGGTGTTGGGAACGGGGAGCTGTTTTTT.

CDR3 sequence: CASSIPGTGSEKLFF. The CDR3 coding sequence is TGTGCCAGTAGTATTCCCGGGACAGGGAGTGAAAAACTGTTTTTT. V usage is TRBV19 and J usage is TRBJ1-4, with 9 bases fitting TRBD1. The CDR3 extends over 15 amino acids. Unmatched junction bases numbered 6, after V lost 3 bases and J lost 7 bases. Per the germline V gene, CDR1 is LNHDA and CDR2 is SQIVND (reference sequence).

The chain employs TRBV11-3 and TRBJ1-3, with 10 bases fitting TRBD1. Unmatched junction bases numbered 11, after V lost 5 bases and J lost 4 bases. In germline, CDR1 is SGHNT, CDR2 YENEEA. This CDR3 comprises 17 residues. This CDR3 is CASSHLDRGRGGNTIYF. CDR3 sequence (DNA): TGTGCCAGCAGCCACCTCGACAGGGGGCGAGGCGGAAACACCATATATTTT.

The chain employs TRBV4-1 and TRBJ2-3; TRBD2 matches at 11 bases. The junction had 1 base not matched to a gene; V was cut back by 5 bases and J by 3 bases. Looked up from germline, CDR1 is MGHRA and CDR2 is YSYEKL. CDR3 length: 14 amino acids. The CDR3 DNA reads TGCGCCAGCAGCTCTAGCGGGGGGACAGATACGCAGTATTTT. Translated, it gives CASSSSGGTDTQYF.

The chain employs TRBV7-3 and TRBJ2-3, with D hard to call. The germline gives CDR1 SGHTA, CDR2 FQGTGA. The V and J ends lost 5 bases and 4 bases respectively, with 10 bases between them. CDR3 size: 13 residues. The CDR3 DNA reads as TGTGCCAGCAGCGAGTGGGGTCCAGATACGCAGTATTTT. This translates into CASSEWGPDTQYF.

V is TRBV14 and J is TRBJ1-6; D might be TRBD1 (5 bases). The ends were cut back, 8 bases at V and 7 bases at J, with 9 bases in the middle. The CDR3 consists of 12 residues. Germline V gene lookup returns CDR1 SGHDN and CDR2 FVKESK. The DNA of the CDR3 is TGTGCCAGCCAAGGGGTGAATTCACCCCTCCACTTT. Amino acids: CASQGVNSPLHF.

This chain connects TRBV3-1 (or the pseudogene TRBV3-2) to TRBJ1-2, with TRBD1 as a possible D gene (6 bases). Trimming took 6 bases from V and 7 from J, leaving 21 bases between them. CDR1 and CDR2 from the germline V gene are LGHDT and YNNKEL (reference sequence). This CDR3 spans 15 amino acids. The CDR3 nucleotides are TGTGCCAGCAGTCCGGAACAGGGTATGGGGAGTGGCTACACCTTC. It encodes CASSPEQGMGSGYTF.

CDR3 nucleotides: TGTGCCAGTAGCCGGGACGGCACCACAGATACGCAGTATTTT. Amino acids: CASSRDGTTDTQYF. This chain links TRBV19 with TRBJ2-3; the D gene could be TRBD1 or TRBD2 (5 bases each). Trimming pared 6 bases from V and 2 bases from J, leaving 12 bases between. Looked up from germline, CDR1 is LNHDA and CDR2 is SQIVND (reference sequence). The CDR3 totals 14 residues.

The chain couples TRBV9 to TRBJ1-6, with D uncertain. CDR3 length: 15 residues. Trimming pared 0 bases from V and 3 bases from J, leaving 7 bases between. CDR1 is SGDLS, CDR2 YYNGEE, per germline. The CDR3 reads CASSVAVNYNSPLHF. DNA of the CDR3: TGTGCCAGCAGCGTAGCAGTGAACTATAATTCACCCCTCCACTTT.

This chain joins TRBV9 and TRBJ1-3; D remains ambiguous. The V gene's germline CDR1 is SGDLS and CDR2 YYNGEE. V shed 1 base and J shed 0 bases, with 5 bases lying between them. The CDR3 is 14 amino acids. DNA of the CDR3: TGTGCCAGCAGCGTAATGGGCTCTGGAAACACCATATATTTT. It specifies CASSVMGSGNTIYF.

The chain uses TRBV7-3 and TRBJ2-1, with 8 bases fitting TRBD2. V was pared by 2 bases and J by 9 bases, with 3 bases of the junction left unmatched. The CDR3 is 13 residues long. In germline, CDR1 is SGHTA, CDR2 FQGTGA. CDR3 residues: CASSLSSGGEQFF. The CDR3 DNA reads as TGTGCCAGCAGCTTATCCAGCGGGGGTGAGCAGTTCTTC.

This chain uses TRBV30 with TRBJ2-7; TRBD1 agrees at 7 bases. CDR3 length: 15 amino acids. V trimming: 1 base; J trimming: 0 bases; junction bases outside the gene matches: 6. CDR1 is GTSNPN and CDR2 is SVGIG in the germline V gene (reference sequence). DNA of the CDR3: TGTGCCTGGAGTGGTAGGGGGCTCCCCTCCTACGAGCAGTACTTC. Residues: CAWSGRGLPSYEQYF. Complete variable domain (other parts from reference TRBV30 and TRBJ2-7): SQTIHQWPATLVQPVGSPLSLECTVEGTSNPNLYWYRQAAGRGLQLLFYSVGIGQISSEVPQNLSASRPQDRQFILSSKKLLLSDSGFYLCAWSGRGLPSYEQYFGPGTRLTVT.

The J gene is TRBJ1-6, the V gene TRBV30; D ambiguous. The CDR3 sequence is 14 residues long. The V gene's germline CDR1 is GTSNPN and CDR2 SVGIG (reference sequence). V lost 5 bases, J lost 4 bases, and 12 bases lay in between. CDR3: CAWLPDAYNSPLHF. CDR3 DNA: TGTGCCTGGCTGCCCGACGCGTATAATTCACCCCTCCACTTT.

The V and J genes are TRBV2 and TRBJ1-5; TRBD1 matches 9 bases. Trimming at V came to 8 bases and at J to 5 bases, leaving 4 bases not matched to a gene. From germline, CDR1 is SNHLY and CDR2 FYNNEI. The CDR3 is 13 residues long. The CDR3 DNA follows: TGTGCCAGCGGGGGACAGGGCTATCAGCCCCAGCATTTT. This translates into CASGGQGYQPQHF.

The J gene is TRBJ2-7, the V gene TRBV7-3; 8 positions match TRBD1. Germline assignment: CDR1 SGHTA and CDR2 FQGTGA. V lost 3 bases, J lost 2 bases, and 6 bases stayed unmatched. This CDR3 region has 15 residues. This CDR3 reads CASSLTGEAAYEQYF. DNA of the CDR3: TGTGCCAGCAGCTTGACAGGGGAGGCTGCCTACGAGCAGTACTTC.

V is TRBV7-9 and J is TRBJ2-5, with a weak D call TRBD1 (5 bases). Germline-derived CDR1 and CDR2 are SEHNR and FQNEAQ (reference sequence). The CDR3 contains 15 residues. V lost 5 bases to trimming and J lost 2 bases, with 15 bases between them. CDR3 residues: CASSPPDSIQETQYF. DNA for the CDR3: TGTGCCAGCAGCCCTCCCGACAGTATTCAAGAGACCCAGTACTTC.